These 32 T cell receptor beta chains came from one sample sequenced in a study of T cell responses to AZD1222 COVID-19 vaccine. Clones were sequenced by immunoSEQ multiplex PCR, and TCRdb holds only the in-frame ones, with some missing. The table has about 110,000 clones, around 90% seen once; the top ten hold approximately 3.1%. The sample was peripheral blood, taken on day 0 of MenACWY control vaccination. The receptors here all came from an adult in good health.

The chain couples TRBV9 to TRBJ2-5; possibly TRBD1 for D (5 bases). Trimming shortened V by 2 bases and J by 2 bases, and 10 bases separated the two germline ends. This CDR3 has 14 amino acids. Germline V gene sequence: CDR1 SGDLS, CDR2 YYNGEE. This CDR3 is CASSVGPGQETQYF. CDR3 in DNA: TGTGCCAGCAGCGTGGGGCCCGGGCAAGAGACCCAGTACTTC.

This rearrangement joins TRBV5-1 to TRBJ1-4; D perhaps matches TRBD1 (5 bases). Germline loops: CDR1 SGHRS, CDR2 YFSETQ. The CDR3 consists of 14 residues. Trimming removed 2 bases from V and 6 bases from J, with 11 bases in between. Written as DNA, the CDR3 is TGCGCCAGCAGCTTACGGGGGTATGATGAAAAACTGTTTTTT. This sequence encodes CASSLRGYDEKLFF. The variable domain in full, completed from reference TRBV5-1 and TRBJ1-4, reads KAGVTQTPRYLIKTRGQQVTLSCSPISGHRSVSWYQQTPGQGLQFLFEYFSETQRNKGNFPGRFSGRQFSNSRSEMNVSTLELGDSALYLCASSLRGYDEKLFFGSGTQLSVL.

This clone appeared a single time. The rearrangement links TRBV5-4 to TRBJ2-5, with no clear D. The germline gives CDR1 SGHNT, CDR2 YYREEE (reference sequence). This CDR3 is built from 13 residues. The V and J ends lost 1 base and 5 bases respectively, with 9 bases between them. The CDR3 sequence is CASSLPGRETQYF. The CDR3 DNA follows: TGTGCCAGCAGCTTGCCCGGTCGGGAGACCCAGTACTTC.

The chain employs TRBV9 and TRBJ2-1; TRBD2 matches 13 bases. V lost 3 bases and J lost 0; bases outside the gene matches: 9. Germline CDR1 is SGDLS and CDR2 is YYNGEE. The length of the CDR3 is 19 residues. The CDR3 sequence: CASSAGTSGAVSSYNEQFF. CDR3 nucleotides: TGTGCCAGCAGCGCTGGGACTAGCGGGGCCGTAAGCTCCTACAATGAGCAGTTCTTC. Using reference TRBV9 and TRBJ2-1 for the parts outside the CDR3, the full variable domain is DSGVTQTPKHLITATGQRVTLRCSPRSGDLSVYWYQQSLDQGLQFLIQYYNGEERAKGNILERFSAQQFPDLHSELNLSSLELGDSALYFCASSAGTSGAVSSYNEQFFGPGTRLTVL.

The chain has TRBV7-2 and TRBJ2-1; D is uncertain. V dropped 4 bases and J dropped 8 bases, with 18 bases sitting between them. Germline lookup yields CDR1 SGHTA and CDR2 FQGNSA. The CDR3 is 15 amino acids. CDR3 loop: CASSSDLDLWDEQFF. CDR3 in DNA: TGTGCCAGCAGCTCGGACCTGGATTTGTGGGATGAGCAGTTCTTC.

V and J are TRBV6-6 and TRBJ2-5; D not certain. This CDR3 comprises 14 residues. V shed 3 bases and J shed 0 bases, with 8 bases lying between them. Germline CDR1 and CDR2: MNHNY and SVGAGI (reference sequence). The CDR3 DNA is TGTGCCAGCAGTTATCGAACTGACCAAGAGACCCAGTACTTC. Translated: CASSYRTDQETQYF.

The chain joins TRBV5-6 to TRBJ2-3; the D is unclear. V lost 2 bases and J 8 bases, leaving 15 bases between the germline ends. Germline CDR1 SGHDT, CDR2 YYEEEE. This CDR3 comprises 14 residues. The DNA of the CDR3 is TGTGCCAGCAGCTTCGGTGGGTCTCTAGGTACGCAGTATTTT. Its translation is CASSFGGSLGTQYF.

The chain has TRBV2 and TRBJ1-2; unclear D gene. CDR3 length equals 13 residues. The V end was cut by 6 bases, the J end by 0 bases, with 8 bases between. Germline assignment: CDR1 SNHLY and CDR2 FYNNEI. In DNA form, the CDR3 reads TGTGCCAGCAGAGAACAGACTAACTATGGCTACACCTTC. Protein: CASREQTNYGYTF.

The genes are TRBV7-9 and TRBJ1-5; possible D gene TRBD1, 5 bases. The V end lost 7 bases, the J end lost 3 bases, and 10 bases lay between the germline ends. Germline V gives CDR1 SEHNR, CDR2 FQNEAQ (reference sequence). This CDR3 region has 13 residues. The CDR3 sequence: CASTTGSNQPQHF. The CDR3 coding sequence is TGTGCCAGCACCACAGGTTCCAATCAGCCCCAGCATTTT.

This sequence joins TRBV4-3 and TRBJ2-7, with 9 bases matching TRBD1. J was trimmed by 2 bases and V by 1 base; bases with no gene match: 6. The CDR3 spans 16 residues. Germline V gene sequence: CDR1 LGHNA, CDR2 YSLEER. The CDR3 reads CASSQGRDRGTYEQYF. The DNA for the CDR3 is TGCGCCAGCAGCCAAGGCCGCGACAGGGGGACCTACGAGCAGTACTTC.

This sequence joins TRBV7-3 and TRBJ1-1; no definite D call. V was shortened by 0 bases and J by 7 bases, with 9 bases between the two germline ends. Germline CDR1 SGHTA, CDR2 FQGTGA. This CDR3 region has 13 residues. The CDR3 is CASSLTFYGEAFF. Here the CDR3 DNA reads TGTGCCAGCAGCTTAACGTTTTACGGTGAAGCTTTCTTT. Full variable domain (missing parts from reference TRBV7-3 and TRBJ1-1): GAGVSQTPSNKVTEKGKYVELRCDPISGHTALYWYRQSLGQGPEFLIYFQGTGAADDSGLPNDRFFAVRPEGSVSTLKIQRTERGDSAVYLCASSLTFYGEAFFGQGTRLTVV.

This sequence joins TRBV7-9 and TRBJ1-4; a possible D gene is TRBD1 (5 bases). This CDR3 is 16 amino acids long. With 2 bases removed from V and 8 bases from J, the gap between germline ends came to 18 bases. Germline CDR1 reads SEHNR; CDR2 reads FQNEAQ (reference sequence). The CDR3 DNA follows: TGTGCCAGCAGCTTACCACCGGGACGTCCTAGAGAAAAACTGTTTTTT. It translates to CASSLPPGRPREKLFF.

The CDR3 loop is CASSQQGGNTIYF. CDR3 DNA: TGCGCCAGCAGCCAGCAGGGGGGAAACACCATATATTTT. The gene calls are TRBV4-3 and TRBJ1-3; D perhaps matches TRBD1 (6 bases). Germline assignment: CDR1 LGHNA and CDR2 YSLEER. The CDR3 has 13 residues. Trimming cost V 3 bases and J 4 bases, with 7 bases left between them.

The V and J genes are TRBV10-3 and TRBJ2-7; perhaps TRBD1 as D (6 bases). V lost 9 bases and J lost 1, with 19 bases in between. This CDR3 has 15 residues. The germline CDR1 and CDR2 sequences are ENHRY and SYGVKD. In nucleotides, the CDR3 is TGTGCCATTTCAAATCTCGCTGGACAGTCCTACGAGCAGTACTTC. This gives the protein CAISNLAGQSYEQYF.

This chain links TRBV9 with TRBJ2-2; D may be TRBD1 (5 bases). V was clipped by 4 bases and J by 6 bases, with 13 bases between them. CDR1 and CDR2 from the germline V gene are SGDLS and YYNGEE. This CDR3 has 14 amino acids. The CDR3 loop reads CASSPDRYPGELFF. The CDR3 nucleotides are TGTGCCAGCAGCCCCGACAGATATCCCGGGGAGCTGTTTTTT.

The chain is built from TRBV5-1 and TRBJ2-7, with 9 nucleotides matching TRBD1. This CDR3 comprises 15 residues. The trim removed 4 bases at V and 1 base at J, leaving 6 bases unmatched. Germline V gene data show CDR1 as SGHRS and CDR2 as YFSETQ. The CDR3: CASSATGTGSYEQYF. The CDR3 nucleotides read TGCGCCAGCAGCGCCACCGGGACAGGGTCCTACGAGCAGTACTTC.

J is TRBJ1-1 and V is TRBV7-9; no reliable D call. Trimming cost V 2 bases and J 7 bases, with 11 bases left between them. The CDR3 totals 13 residues. The V gene's germline CDR1 is SEHNR and CDR2 FQNEAQ (reference sequence). CDR3 loop: CASSLREAGEAFF. The CDR3 nucleotides read TGTGCCAGCAGCTTAAGGGAAGCAGGTGAAGCTTTCTTT.

This clone was observed once. This chain uses TRBV15 with TRBJ1-3, with unresolved D. CDR3 length: 13 residues. Germline loops: CDR1 LNHNV, CDR2 YYDKDF (reference sequence). Trimming shortened V by 1 base and J by 4 bases, and 5 bases separated the two germline ends. CDR3 in amino acids: CATSRAWGNTIYF. Here the CDR3 DNA reads TGTGCCACCAGCAGAGCTTGGGGAAACACCATATATTTT.

J is TRBJ1-5 and V is TRBV27; D unresolved. V was pared by 5 bases and J by 0 bases, with 8 bases between. CDR1 and CDR2 from the germline V gene are MNHEY and SMNVEV (reference sequence). The CDR3 runs to 14 residues. CDR3 residues: CASSQRASNQPQHF. The CDR3 DNA is TGTGCCAGCAGTCAACGGGCTAGCAATCAGCCCCAGCATTTT.

This sequence joins TRBV29-1 and TRBJ2-3, with D unclear. The V gene lost 0 bases and the J gene lost 2 bases, with 6 bases spanning the gap. The CDR3 consists of 13 residues. CDR1 and CDR2 from the germline V gene are SQVTM and ANQGSEA. CDR3 coding DNA: TGCAGCGTTGAAGAAAGATCCACAGATACGCAGTATTTT. Protein: CSVEERSTDTQYF.

This sequence joins TRBV5-1 and TRBJ2-3; D not certain. This CDR3 has 14 residues. Trimming stripped 4 bases from V and 9 bases from J, with 18 bases between. In germline, CDR1 is SGHRS, CDR2 YFSETQ. Here the CDR3 DNA reads TGCGCCAGCAGCCCACCCCCCCCTTTACGAACGCAGTATTTT. Translated, it gives CASSPPPPLRTQYF.

This clone was seen once. This chain links TRBV5-6 with TRBJ2-7; 7 nucleotides match TRBD1. The CDR3 runs 14 residues. CDR1 SGHDT and CDR2 YYEEEE come from the germline V gene. Trimming at V came to 4 bases and at J to 6 bases, leaving 10 bases not matched to a gene. The CDR3 nucleotides read TGTGCCAGCAGCCAACACACAGGGGATGCCGAGCAGTACTTC. Translating it yields CASSQHTGDAEQYF.

V usage is TRBV5-1 and J usage is TRBJ2-3, with 10 bases that match TRBD1. Germline V gives CDR1 SGHRS, CDR2 YFSETQ. The V gene end was trimmed by 3 bases and the J gene end by 3 bases; junction bases not matched to a gene: 13. CDR3 length: 18 amino acids. The CDR3 DNA follows: TGCGCCAGCAGCTCGGACAGGGGGTGGAGGGAGGGTACAGATACGCAGTATTTT. Protein sequence: CASSSDRGWREGTDTQYF.

This clone was seen just once. This rearrangement joins TRBV19 to TRBJ1-5, with 7 bases matching TRBD1. V dropped 7 bases and J dropped 0; count of bases not matched to a gene: 3. Germline lookup yields CDR1 LNHDA and CDR2 SQIVND (reference sequence). There are 14 residues in the CDR3. As DNA, the CDR3 is TGTGCCAGTATACAGGGGTATAGCAATCAGCCCCAGCATTTT. As protein: CASIQGYSNQPQHF.

The chain has TRBV6-6 and TRBJ2-2; D is perhaps TRBD2 (5 bases). From germline, CDR1 is MNHNY and CDR2 SVGAGI (reference sequence). The germline V and J ends were trimmed by 8 bases and 6 bases, with 16 bases remaining between them. The CDR3 consists of 14 residues. The CDR3 bases are TGTGCCAGCGAGCCTGTGGGAGTGTCCGGGGAGCTGTTTTTT. It yields the protein CASEPVGVSGELFF.

The chain carries TRBV27 and TRBJ2-7, with a tentative D call TRBD1 (5 bases). The CDR3 runs to 15 residues. V gave up 0 bases and J gave up 3 bases, with 12 bases separating them. From germline, CDR1 is MNHEY and CDR2 SMNVEV (reference sequence). The chain's CDR3 is CASSLSETANYEQYF. CDR3 coding DNA: TGTGCCAGCAGTTTATCCGAGACAGCAAACTACGAGCAGTACTTC.

This clone was seen just once. The chain is built from TRBV9 and TRBJ2-7; 7 nucleotides line up with TRBD2. Germline values: CDR1 SGDLS, CDR2 YYNGEE. Trimming at V came to 0 bases and at J to 2 bases, leaving 8 bases not matched to a gene. The CDR3 spans 16 residues. The CDR3: CASSVVDSSGAYEQYF. CDR3 nucleotides: TGTGCCAGCAGCGTAGTGGACTCTAGCGGCGCCTACGAGCAGTACTTC.

The chain carries TRBV5-1 and TRBJ1-4; D is undetermined. CDR3 length equals 14 residues. The germline gives CDR1 SGHRS, CDR2 YFSETQ. The V gene lost 3 bases and the J gene lost 5 bases, with 11 bases spanning the gap. The CDR3 protein is CASSSPGINEKLFF. Here the CDR3 DNA reads TGCGCCAGCAGCTCCCCGGGGATAAATGAAAAACTGTTTTTT.

This chain links TRBV3-1 (or the pseudogene TRBV3-2) with TRBJ1-2; a possible D gene is TRBD1 (5 bases). The germline CDR1 and CDR2 sequences are LGHDT and YNNKEL (reference sequence). The CDR3 runs 14 residues. V dropped 0 bases and J dropped 8 bases, with 13 bases sitting between them. The CDR3 reads CASSQDGVGRGYTF. The DNA for the CDR3 is TGTGCCAGCAGCCAAGATGGGGTGGGACGAGGCTACACCTTC.

The rearrangement links TRBV7-9 to TRBJ1-1; D gene ambiguous. CDR1 and CDR2 from the germline V gene are SEHNR and FQNEAQ (reference sequence). The CDR3 has 15 residues. The ends were cut back, 5 bases at V and 0 bases at J, with 13 bases in the middle. The CDR3 region is CASSAKRRLNTEAFF. The DNA for the CDR3 is TGTGCCAGCAGCGCTAAGCGGCGGCTGAACACTGAAGCTTTCTTT.

V gene TRBV19 combines with J gene TRBJ2-3, with 12 bases identical to TRBD1. The CDR3 runs to 15 residues. Per germline, CDR1 LNHDA and CDR2 SQIVND (reference sequence). With 3 bases clipped from V and 4 bases from J, the junction kept 2 bases outside the gene matches. The CDR3: CASSIGTGGPDTQYF. The CDR3 DNA reads TGTGCCAGTAGTATCGGGACAGGGGGCCCAGATACGCAGTATTTT.

There are a few counts of this clone. The chain couples TRBV4-1 to TRBJ1-2, with D possibly being TRBD1 (5 bases). The CDR3 runs to 14 residues. Germline CDR1 MGHRA, CDR2 YSYEKL. Trimming removed 1 base at V and 8 bases at J, with 14 bases between. For the CDR3, the DNA is TGCGCCAGCAGCCAAGGTAGCAGGGTCGAGGGCTACACCTTC. Protein sequence: CASSQGSRVEGYTF.